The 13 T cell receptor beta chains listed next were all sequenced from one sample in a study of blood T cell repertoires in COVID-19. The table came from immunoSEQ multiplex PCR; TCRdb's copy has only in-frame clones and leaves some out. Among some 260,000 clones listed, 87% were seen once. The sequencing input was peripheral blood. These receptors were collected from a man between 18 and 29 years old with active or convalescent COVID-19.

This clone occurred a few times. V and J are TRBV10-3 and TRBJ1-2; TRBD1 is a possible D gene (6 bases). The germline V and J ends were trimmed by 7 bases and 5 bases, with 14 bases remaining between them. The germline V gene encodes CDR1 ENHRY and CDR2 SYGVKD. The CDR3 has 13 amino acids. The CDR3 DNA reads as TGTGCCATCAAAACAGGGATCGGGTATGGCTACACCTTC. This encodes CAIKTGIGYGYTF.

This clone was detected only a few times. The CDR3 region is CASSYKVDSPLHF. The CDR3 bases are TGTGCCAGCAGTTACAAAGTAGATTCACCCCTCCACTTT. The gene calls are TRBV6-5 and TRBJ1-6; no definite D call. The germline V gene encodes CDR1 MNHEY and CDR2 SVGAGI. Between the trimmed V and J ends, which lost 2 bases and 8 bases, there was a span of 7 bases. The CDR3 extends over 13 amino acids.

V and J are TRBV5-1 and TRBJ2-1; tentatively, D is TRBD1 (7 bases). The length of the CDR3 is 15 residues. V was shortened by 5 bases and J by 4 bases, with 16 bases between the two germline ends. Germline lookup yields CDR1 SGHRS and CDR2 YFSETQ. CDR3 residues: CASSSQGGVYNEQFF. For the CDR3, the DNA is TGCGCCAGCAGTAGTCAGGGGGGAGTATACAATGAGCAGTTCTTC.

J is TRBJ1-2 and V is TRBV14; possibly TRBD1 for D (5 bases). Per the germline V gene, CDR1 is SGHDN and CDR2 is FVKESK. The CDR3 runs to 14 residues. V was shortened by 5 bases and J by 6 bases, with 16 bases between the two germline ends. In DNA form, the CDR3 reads TGTGCCAGCAGCACCCGGGACTCTAAAGATGGCTACACCTTC. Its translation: CASSTRDSKDGYTF.

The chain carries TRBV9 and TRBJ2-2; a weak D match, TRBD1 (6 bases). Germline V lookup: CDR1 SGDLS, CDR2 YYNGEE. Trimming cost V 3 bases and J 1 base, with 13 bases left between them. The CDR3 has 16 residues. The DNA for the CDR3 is TGTGCCAGCAGCGATGAACAGGGATTGAACACCGGGGAGCTGTTTTTT. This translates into CASSDEQGLNTGELFF. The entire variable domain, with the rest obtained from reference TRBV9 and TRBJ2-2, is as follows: DSGVTQTPKHLITATGQRVTLRCSPRSGDLSVYWYQQSLDQGLQFLIQYYNGEERAKGNILERFSAQQFPDLHSELNLSSLELGDSALYFCASSDEQGLNTGELFFGEGSRLTVL.

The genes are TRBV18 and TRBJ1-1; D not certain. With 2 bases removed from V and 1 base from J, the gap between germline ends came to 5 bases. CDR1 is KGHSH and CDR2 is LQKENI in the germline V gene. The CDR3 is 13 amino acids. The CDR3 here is CASSPAGNTEAFF. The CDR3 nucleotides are TGTGCCAGCTCACCAGCGGGGAACACTGAAGCTTTCTTT. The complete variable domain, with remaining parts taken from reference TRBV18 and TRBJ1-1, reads NAGVMQNPRHLVRRRGQEARLRCSPMKGHSHVYWYRQLPEEGLKFMVYLQKENIIDESGMPKERFSAEFPKEGPSILRIQQVVRGDSAAYFCASSPAGNTEAFFGQGTRLTVV.

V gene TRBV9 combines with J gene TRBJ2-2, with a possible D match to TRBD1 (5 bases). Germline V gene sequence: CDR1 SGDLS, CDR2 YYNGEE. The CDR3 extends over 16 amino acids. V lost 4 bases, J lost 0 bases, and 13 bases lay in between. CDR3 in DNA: TGTGCCAGCAGCTTCACGGAACAGGCGAACACCGGGGAGCTGTTTTTT. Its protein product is CASSFTEQANTGELFF. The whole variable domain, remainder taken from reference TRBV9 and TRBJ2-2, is DSGVTQTPKHLITATGQRVTLRCSPRSGDLSVYWYQQSLDQGLQFLIQYYNGEERAKGNILERFSAQQFPDLHSELNLSSLELGDSALYFCASSFTEQANTGELFFGEGSRLTVL.

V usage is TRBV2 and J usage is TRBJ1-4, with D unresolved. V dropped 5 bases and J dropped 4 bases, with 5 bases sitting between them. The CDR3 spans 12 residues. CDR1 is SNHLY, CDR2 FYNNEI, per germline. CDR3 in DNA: TGTGCCAGCAGTCGAGTTAATGAAAAACTGTTTTTT. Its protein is CASSRVNEKLFF.

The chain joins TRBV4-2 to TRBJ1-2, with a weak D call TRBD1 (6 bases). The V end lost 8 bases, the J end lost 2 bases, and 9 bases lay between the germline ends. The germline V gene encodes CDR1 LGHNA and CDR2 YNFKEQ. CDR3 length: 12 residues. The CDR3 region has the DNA TGTGCCAGCGCCGGACAGAACTATGGCTACACCTTC. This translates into CASAGQNYGYTF.

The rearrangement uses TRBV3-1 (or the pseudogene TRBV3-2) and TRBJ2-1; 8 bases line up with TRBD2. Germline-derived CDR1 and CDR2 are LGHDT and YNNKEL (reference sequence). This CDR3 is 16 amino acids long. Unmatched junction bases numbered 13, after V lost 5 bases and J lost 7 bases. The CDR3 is CASSRSGGGPMNEQFF. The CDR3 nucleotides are TGTGCCAGCAGCAGAAGCGGGGGAGGTCCAATGAATGAGCAGTTCTTC.

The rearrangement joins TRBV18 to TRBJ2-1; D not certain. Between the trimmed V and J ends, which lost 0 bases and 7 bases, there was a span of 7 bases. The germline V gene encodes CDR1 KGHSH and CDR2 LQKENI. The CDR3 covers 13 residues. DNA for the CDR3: TGTGCCAGCTCACCACCAAACGGGAATGAGCAGTTCTTC. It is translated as CASSPPNGNEQFF.

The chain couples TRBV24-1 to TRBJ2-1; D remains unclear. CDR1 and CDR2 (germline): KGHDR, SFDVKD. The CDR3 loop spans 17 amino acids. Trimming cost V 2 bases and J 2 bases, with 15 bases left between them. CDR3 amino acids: CATSDSLASLPYNEQFF. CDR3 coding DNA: TGTGCCACCAGTGATTCTTTGGCTAGTCTGCCCTACAATGAGCAGTTCTTC.

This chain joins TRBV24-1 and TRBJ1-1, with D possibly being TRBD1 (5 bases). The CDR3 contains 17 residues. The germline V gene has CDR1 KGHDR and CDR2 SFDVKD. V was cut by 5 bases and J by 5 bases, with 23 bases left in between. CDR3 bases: TGTGCCACCAGTGCCACGTCCCAGGACAAAGGGAATACTGAAGCTTTCTTT. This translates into CATSATSQDKGNTEAFF.